This T cell receptor (beta chain) is drawn from a study of blood T cells in healthy people across ages. Study outcomes and limitations: The fall in TCR beta diversity per million T cells was roughly linear with age. Those diversity estimates obtained from one million T cells were thought to be underestimates.

With respect to this clonotype: Antigen specificity is unknown. A junction end diverges from the germline sequence, so it may reflect a read error.

Then a second PCR, running roughly 7 to 12 cycles, was carried out with a sample-barcoded 5' primer and a J-beta primer mix. TCRdb passed the 5' RACE reads through MiXCR, listing each CDR3 protein once. The sample gives around 1,800,000 distinct CDR3 sequences, about two fifths of which show up once; 23% is in the top ten. The CDR3 has 18 residues. The germline gives CDR1 MGHRA, CDR2 YSYEKL. Each of the donors had approximately 10 milliliters of peripheral blood drawn into EDTA-treated Vacutainer tubes. There were at least 5.5 micrograms of total RNA extracted from every sample. Specimen: blood. The J gene is TRBJ1-6, the V gene TRBV4-1; tentative D call: TRBD1 (5 bases). This receptor was identified in a human donor in good health. In DNA, the CDR3 is TGCACCAGCAGCCAGCTCGGGAGAAGGGGTTTAGGTAATTCACCCCTCCACTTT. Amino acid sequence: CTSSQLGRRGLGNSPLHF.